This record covers a single T cell receptor beta chain. As yet, its antigen is unknown. The data stem from a study of immune cell composition in non-small cell lung cancer. The V and J ends lost 0 bases and 6 bases, in that order; junction bases with no gene match: 5. Germline V lookup: CDR1 LGHNA, CDR2 YSLEER. The CDR3 is 16 amino acids. Normal lung was taken at the farthest possible site, at least 3 cm from tumour. Generated by immunoSEQ multiplex PCR, the TCRdb table keeps only in-frame clones and is missing some. The data contain 2,500 to 3,000 clones, roughly 80% of them singletons. Study findings and constraints: Tumour TCR-beta clonality showed no significant link to smoking pack-years. Tumour-reactive clones were not shown to match dominant in vivo tumour clones. Squamous carcinomas (approximately 80%) more often had tumour-associated clones >0.5% than adenocarcinomas (around 35%).

The TCR was taken from a human donor with non-small cell lung cancer. The V and J genes are TRBV4-3 and TRBJ2-2; the match to TRBD2 covers 9 bases. Source material: non-adjacent lung tissue. The CDR3 DNA follows: TGCGCCAGCAGCCAAGACCTAGCGGGGACGGCCGGGGAGCTGTTTTTT. Translated, it gives CASSQDLAGTAGELFF.